The 22 T cell receptor beta chains listed next were all sequenced from one sample in a study of cytomegalovirus exposure and HLA in healthy donors. In the PCR, 60 Vbeta and 13 Jbeta primers were used. TCRdb keeps only in-frame clones here, not all; method: immunoSEQ multiplex PCR. Here the sample spans hundreds of thousands of clones, 70% to 80% being singletons. The sample was PBMCs. The receptors were gathered from a male donor in good health and CMV-seronegative.

This clone was seen more than once but under ten times. The CDR3 region is CASSQVGAHEQYF. In DNA form, the CDR3 reads TGTGCCAGCAGCCAAGTGGGGGCCCACGAGCAGTACTTC. This chain connects TRBV4-2 to TRBJ2-7; tentatively, D is TRBD1 (6 bases). The CDR3 runs 13 residues. V was cut by 1 base and J by 5 bases, with 9 bases left in between. The germline CDR1 and CDR2 sequences are LGHNA and YNFKEQ.

This chain links TRBV7-6 with TRBJ2-6; no firm D call. Germline V gives CDR1 SGHVS, CDR2 FNYEAQ. The CDR3 length is 14 residues. Trimming stripped 5 bases from V and 4 bases from J, with 9 bases between. The CDR3 nucleotides read TGTGCCAGCAGCAACGCGGAGGGGGCCAACGTCCTGACTTTC. Amino acids: CASSNAEGANVLTF.

This clone occurred once. This rearrangement joins TRBV5-4 to TRBJ1-3, with D possibly matching TRBD1 (5 bases). V was clipped by 0 bases and J by 2 bases, with 12 bases between them. The CDR3 spans 16 residues. In germline, CDR1 is SGHNT, CDR2 YYREEE (reference sequence). CDR3 residues: CASSLVERGTGNTIYF. The CDR3 nucleotides are TGTGCCAGCAGCTTGGTCGAACGGGGGACTGGAAACACCATATATTTT.

CDR3: CASSPTGTRNTEAFF. The CDR3 nucleotides read TGTGCCAGCTCACCAACCGGGACAAGGAACACTGAAGCTTTCTTT. This chain uses TRBV18 with TRBJ1-1; the D gene is possibly TRBD1 (6 bases). Germline V gene data show CDR1 as KGHSH and CDR2 as LQKENI. Trimming left V 2 bases short and J 1 base short, with 11 bases between. The CDR3 spans 15 residues. Together with reference TRBV18 and TRBJ1-1, the CDR3 gives the full variable domain: NAGVMQNPRHLVRRRGQEARLRCSPMKGHSHVYWYRQLPEEGLKFMVYLQKENIIDESGMPKERFSAEFPKEGPSILRIQQVVRGDSAAYFCASSPTGTRNTEAFFGQGTRLTVV.

This sequence joins TRBV14 and TRBJ1-2; maybe TRBD1 (6 bases). V dropped 0 bases and J dropped 7 bases, with 15 bases sitting between them. Per germline, CDR1 SGHDN and CDR2 FVKESK. This CDR3 has 15 residues. CDR3 sequence: CASSQDKHRVRGYTF. The CDR3, as DNA: TGTGCCAGCAGCCAAGACAAGCACAGGGTCCGTGGCTACACCTTC.

The J gene is TRBJ1-3, the V gene TRBV7-9, with D tentatively TRBD1 (5 bases). This CDR3 is built from 15 residues. The V gene lost 0 bases and the J gene lost 3 bases, with 9 bases spanning the gap. The germline CDR1 and CDR2 sequences are SEHNR and FQNEAQ (reference sequence). The CDR3 spells CASSLARGYGNTIYF. The CDR3 DNA reads as TGTGCCAGCAGCTTAGCGCGGGGGTATGGAAACACCATATATTTT.

The chain links TRBV19 to TRBJ1-1; D might be TRBD1 (6 bases). The ends were cut back, 1 base at V and 1 base at J, with 10 bases in the middle. CDR1 is LNHDA and CDR2 is SQIVND in the germline V gene (reference sequence). CDR3 size: 15 residues. The CDR3 DNA reads as TGTGCCAGTAGTATAGTGACAGGTGCGAACACTGAAGCTTTCTTT. Protein: CASSIVTGANTEAFF.

The rearrangement uses TRBV2 and TRBJ1-5, with D perhaps TRBD1 (5 bases). This CDR3 has 16 amino acids. Trimming removed 7 bases from V and 6 bases from J, with 22 bases in between. Germline CDR1 and CDR2: SNHLY and FYNNEI. The chain's CDR3 is CASTNLDFVGGQPQHF. The CDR3 DNA reads as TGTGCCAGCACCAACCTCGACTTTGTGGGGGGTCAGCCCCAGCATTTT.

The V and J genes are TRBV12-2 and TRBJ1-1. TRBV12-2 is termed a pseudogene. The CDR3 sequence is 14 residues long. The CDR3 here is CASRPGGGVTEAFF. DNA of the CDR3: TGTGCAAGTCGCCCCGGTGGGGGGGTCACTGAAGCTTTCTTT.

The gene calls are TRBV5-1 and TRBJ2-7, with 9 bases that match TRBD2. The CDR3 consists of 17 residues. Germline loops: CDR1 SGHRS, CDR2 YFSETQ. With V trimmed by 4 bases and J by 2 bases, 13 bases remained unmatched. The CDR3 nucleotides read TGCGCCAGCAGCCTGGGCCTACTAGCGGGCCAACCCTACGAGCAGTACTTC. Its translation: CASSLGLLAGQPYEQYF.

About this clone itself: The junction differs from germline at one of its ends, possibly a read error. Other DNA sequences in the sample encode the same CDR3. The V and J genes are TRBV2 and TRBJ1-4, with unresolved D. This CDR3 is built from 17 residues. Looked up from germline, CDR1 is SNHLY and CDR2 is FYNNEI. CDR3 DNA: TGTGCCAGCAGCGAAGCCCGGCGGGGTGCTAGTCGTGAAAAACTGTTTTTT. Translating gives CASSEARRGASREKLFF.

The rearrangement joins TRBV18 to TRBJ2-7; TRBD1 agrees at 9 bases. CDR3 length equals 16 residues. Germline values: CDR1 KGHSH, CDR2 LQKENI. The J segment lost 4 bases and the V segment lost 0 bases, leaving 7 bases of the junction unmatched. CDR3 in amino acids: CASSPPGTGKGYEQYF. CDR3 DNA: TGTGCCAGCTCACCACCCGGGACAGGGAAGGGGTACGAGCAGTACTTC. The complete variable domain, with remaining parts taken from reference TRBV18 and TRBJ2-7, reads NAGVMQNPRHLVRRRGQEARLRCSPMKGHSHVYWYRQLPEEGLKFMVYLQKENIIDESGMPKERFSAEFPKEGPSILRIQQVVRGDSAAYFCASSPPGTGKGYEQYFGPGTRLTVT.

This rearrangement joins TRBV28 to TRBJ1-3; 8 nucleotides align to TRBD1. The CDR3 contains 16 residues. V gave up 6 bases and J gave up 0 bases; unmatched junction bases: 7. The germline V gene has CDR1 MDHEN and CDR2 SYDVKM. DNA for the CDR3: TGTGCCAGCAGCACCTTAGGGACAGGCTCTGGAAACACCATATATTTT. It translates to CASSTLGTGSGNTIYF. The full variable domain, in which reference TRBV28 and TRBJ1-3 provide the parts outside the CDR3, is DVKVTQSSRYLVKRTGEKVFLECVQDMDHENMFWYRQDPGLGLRLIYFSYDVKMKEKGDIPEGYSVSREKKERFSLILESASTNQTSMYLCASSTLGTGSGNTIYFGEGSWLTVV.

The chain employs TRBV7-2 and TRBJ2-3; no clear D gene. This CDR3 spans 12 amino acids. With 5 bases removed from V and 7 bases from J, the gap between germline ends came to 10 bases. Per germline, CDR1 SGHTA and CDR2 FQGNSA. CDR3 in amino acids: CASSLELNTQYF. The CDR3 DNA is TGTGCCAGCAGCCTGGAGTTAAATACGCAGTATTTT.

This clone came up a few times. The chain is built from TRBV11-2 and TRBJ2-1; maybe TRBD1 (5 bases). Germline V CDR1 and CDR2: SGHAT, FQNNGV. The V and J ends lost 0 bases and 8 bases respectively, with 14 bases between them. The CDR3 has 15 amino acids. CDR3: CASSLDLGRVHEQFF. CDR3 coding DNA: TGTGCCAGCAGCTTAGATCTCGGCAGGGTGCATGAGCAGTTCTTC.

The chain recombines TRBV18 with TRBJ2-7, with 7 bases identical to TRBD1. The CDR3 runs to 15 residues. Germline V gives CDR1 KGHSH, CDR2 LQKENI. V was pared by 2 bases and J by 3 bases, with 7 bases of the junction left unmatched. For the CDR3, the DNA is TGTGCCAGCTCACCAGGAAGGACAGGCCTCTACGAGCAGTACTTC. Translating gives CASSPGRTGLYEQYF.

V usage is TRBV2 and J usage is TRBJ2-7; tentative D call: TRBD1 (5 bases). Germline CDR1 reads SNHLY; CDR2 reads FYNNEI. V was clipped by 5 bases and J by 6 bases, with 8 bases between them. This CDR3 contains 11 residues. This CDR3 is CASSQGSEQYF. CDR3 nucleotide sequence: TGTGCCAGCAGTCAGGGAAGCGAGCAGTACTTC.

This clone was observed a handful of times. A far more abundant clone sits one base away, making this likely a read error. The chain carries TRBV5-4 and TRBJ1-1, with TRBD1 identical over 7 bases. V gave up 5 bases and J gave up 4 bases; unmatched junction bases: 8. The germline CDR1 and CDR2 sequences are SGHNT and YYREEE (reference sequence). The CDR3 contains 14 residues. The CDR3 coding sequence is TGTGCCAGCAGTTACAGGGGCTGGGGCACTGAAGCTTTCTTT. Translation gives CASSYRGWGTEAFF. The complete variable domain, with remaining parts taken from reference TRBV5-4 and TRBJ1-1, reads ETGVTQSPTHLIKTRGQQVTLRCSSQSGHNTVSWYQQALGQGPQFIFQYYREEENGRGNFPPRFSGLQFPNYSSELNVNALELDDSALYLCASSYRGWGTEAFFGQGTRLTVV.

This clone was observed once. The chain combines TRBV6-5 with TRBJ1-5; D is uncertain. V was clipped by 5 bases and J by 3 bases, with 11 bases between them. From germline, CDR1 is MNHEY and CDR2 SVGAGI. This CDR3 has 14 residues. DNA of the CDR3: TGTGCCAGCAGTGAATCTCGCGCCAATCAGCCCCAGCATTTT. Its protein product is CASSESRANQPQHF.

CDR3 coding DNA: TGTGCCACCAGCAACCAGAACGGGTTTGGCTACACCTTC. Amino acid sequence: CATSNQNGFGYTF. The chain recombines TRBV15 with TRBJ1-2; D is ambiguous. The CDR3 extends over 13 amino acids. The germline V and J ends were trimmed by 4 bases and 7 bases, with 13 bases remaining between them. CDR1 and CDR2 from the germline V gene are LNHNV and YYDKDF (reference sequence).

The gene calls are TRBV14 and TRBJ1-2, with D possibly being TRBD1 (6 bases). CDR1 SGHDN and CDR2 FVKESK come from the germline V gene. Trimming pared 6 bases from V and 2 bases from J, leaving 10 bases between. The CDR3 is made up of 13 amino acids. Here the CDR3 reads CASSYRVNYGYTF. Here the CDR3 DNA reads TGTGCCAGCAGTTACAGGGTCAACTATGGCTACACCTTC.

The chain links TRBV18 to TRBJ2-1; D is ambiguous. The CDR3 length is 12 residues. V shed 2 bases and J shed 7 bases, with 6 bases lying between them. Germline V gene data show CDR1 as KGHSH and CDR2 as LQKENI. CDR3 DNA: TGTGCCAGCTCACCAATACAGAATGAGCAGTTCTTC. As protein: CASSPIQNEQFF. The whole variable domain, remainder taken from reference TRBV18 and TRBJ2-1, is NAGVMQNPRHLVRRRGQEARLRCSPMKGHSHVYWYRQLPEEGLKFMVYLQKENIIDESGMPKERFSAEFPKEGPSILRIQQVVRGDSAAYFCASSPIQNEQFFGPGTRLTVL.